A selection of T cell receptor beta chains follows, all from one sample in a study of T-cell reconstitution after alpha-beta-depleted transplantation in children. TCRdb processed the PCR reads anew with MiXCR; each CDR3 protein has one entry. The sample lists some 130,000 distinct CDR3 sequences, roughly 10% occurring once. The sequenced sample was PBMCs, mostly from graft donor cells, obtained 180 days after TCRalphabeta/CD19-depleted stem cell transplant. Receptors originate from a girl under two years old who had a stem cell transplant for combined immunodeficiency, so the T cells may come from the graft donor. Both conserved end residues are part of each CDR3. D genes are given only for firm matches. Clone size is given for some rows only: seen once, a few or many times, or a class if the clone is expanded.

D	size	J	V	CDR3	DNA
NA	NA	TRBJ2-1	TRBV4-2	CASSQDTPPGEQFF	TGTGCCAGCAGCCAAGATACCCCGCCTGGGGAGCAGTTCTTC
NA	few	TRBJ2-2	TRBV5-1	CASSFFGGPGELFF	TGCGCCAGCAGCTTTTTTGGGGGACCCGGGGAGCTGTTTTTT
NA	many	TRBJ2-4	TRBV20-1	CSAPTKNIQYF	TGCAGTGCACCGACCAAAAACATTCAGTACTTC
NA	many	TRBJ2-2	TRBV12-3/TRBV12-4	CASSPVSTGELFF	TGTGCCAGCAGCCCCGTTAGCACCGGGGAGCTGTTTTTT
NA	NA	TRBJ2-7	TRBV28	CASSFGLSYEQYF	TGTGCCAGCAGTTTCGGGCTTTCCTACGAGCAGTACTTC
NA	many	TRBJ1-3	TRBV12-3/TRBV12-4	CASSFGSSGNTIYF	TGTGCCAGCAGTTTCGGGAGCTCTGGAAACACCATATATTTT
TRBD2	few	TRBJ2-5	TRBV6-2/TRBV6-3	CASRPGLPETQYF	TGTGCCAGCAGACCGGGACTACCGGAGACCCAGTACTTC
NA	NA	TRBJ2-7	TRBV29-1	CSVEDQGRPYEQYF	TGCAGCGTTGAAGATCAGGGACGACCCTACGAGCAGTACTTC
TRBD2	NA	TRBJ2-5	TRBV7-6	CASSLVTSGVQETQYF	TGTGCCAGCAGCTTAGTGACTAGCGGGGTCCAAGAGACCCAGTACTTC
NA	NA	TRBJ2-5	TRBV20-1	CSARGHETQYF	TGCAGTGCTAGGGGGCATGAGACCCAGTACTTC
NA	NA	TRBJ2-1	TRBV30	CAWSGVNEQFF	TGTGCCTGGAGCGGCGTCAATGAGCAGTTCTTC
TRBD2	few	TRBJ2-7	TRBV10-3	CATTTSGSSYEQYF	TGTGCCACCACGACTAGCGGGAGCTCCTACGAGCAGTACTTC
TRBD2	few	TRBJ2-3	TRBV20-1	CSARDGRLPDTQYF	TGCAGTGCTAGAGACGGGAGGTTACCAGATACGCAGTATTTT
TRBD2	NA	TRBJ2-7	TRBV6-1	CASSLSGGTYEQYF	TGTGCCAGCAGCCTTAGCGGGGGCACCTACGAGCAGTACTTC
TRBD1	NA	TRBJ2-5	TRBV29-1	CSVEEGDRETQYF	TGCAGCGTTGAAGAAGGGGACAGGGAGACCCAGTACTTC
NA	many	TRBJ1-2	TRBV12-3/TRBV12-4	CASSPTGNYGYTF	TGTGCCAGCAGTCCGACAGGAAATTATGGCTACACCTTC
TRBD2	few	TRBJ2-5	TRBV5-1	CASSQERGGLETQYF	TGCGCCAGCAGCCAGGAGCGGGGGGGCCTGGAGACCCAGTACTTC
NA	few	TRBJ2-7	TRBV4-3	CASSQALGLPSYEQYF	TGCGCCAGCAGCCAAGCCCTTGGGCTGCCCTCCTACGAGCAGTACTTC
TRBD1	NA	TRBJ1-3	TRBV7-8	CASSPGGVSGNTIYF	TGTGCCAGCAGCCCAGGGGGGGTCTCTGGAAACACCATATATTTT
TRBD1	few	TRBJ1-2	TRBV12-3/TRBV12-4	CASSHGTADGYTF	TGTGCCAGCAGCCATGGGACAGCCGATGGCTACACCTTC
NA	NA	TRBJ2-2	TRBV6-2/TRBV6-3	CASSYWNTGELFF	TGTGCCAGCAGTTACTGGAACACCGGGGAGCTGTTTTTT
NA	NA	TRBJ2-5	TRBV5-5	CASSRTTGPQETQYF	TGTGCCAGCAGCCGGACCACAGGGCCCCAAGAGACCCAGTACTTC
NA	NA	TRBJ1-1	TRBV5-1	CASSSLMNTEAFF	TGCGCCAGCAGCTCACTCATGAACACTGAAGCTTTCTTT
TRBD2	few	TRBJ2-7	TRBV10-3	CAISEALAGGPEQYF	TGTGCCATCAGTGAGGCTCTAGCGGGGGGGCCTGAGCAGTACTTC
NA	NA	TRBJ1-2	TRBV29-1	CSVVAGDSGYTF	TGCAGCGTTGTAGCTGGGGATTCGGGCTACACCTTC
NA	NA	TRBJ2-7	TRBV29-1	CSVERFGQDYEQYF	TGCAGCGTTGAAAGGTTTGGGCAGGACTACGAGCAGTACTTC
NA	NA	TRBJ2-3	TRBV29-1	CSVEDRAGVDTQYF	TGCAGCGTTGAAGATCGGGCAGGGGTAGATACGCAGTATTTT
TRBD2	NA	TRBJ2-7	TRBV18	CASSPPGTSVFYEQYF	TGTGCCAGCTCCCCTCCTGGGACTAGCGTTTTCTACGAGCAGTACTTC
TRBD1	few	TRBJ2-7	TRBV10-3	CATSTGGVYEQYF	TGTGCCACAAGTACAGGGGGCGTTTACGAGCAGTACTTC
NA	few	TRBJ2-5	TRBV4-3	CASSQDLAVGGETQYF	TGCGCCAGCAGCCAAGACCTGGCGGTTGGGGGAGAGACCCAGTACTTC
NA	many	TRBJ2-7	TRBV27	CATGPSYEQYF	TGTGCCACGGGCCCCTCCTACGAGCAGTACTTC
NA	few	TRBJ2-4	TRBV5-1	CASRPGARGTEAKNIQYF	TGCGCCAGCAGACCGGGGGCGAGGGGTACGGAAGCCAAAAACATTCAGTACTTC
NA	NA	TRBJ2-5	TRBV20-1	CSATPTLRETQYF	TGCAGTGCTACCCCGACTTTGAGAGAGACCCAGTACTTC
NA	NA	TRBJ2-7	TRBV7-2	CASSLAGQSYEQYF	TGTGCCAGCAGCTTAGCGGGACAAAGCTACGAGCAGTACTTC
NA	few	TRBJ2-7	TRBV7-2	CASSFDGTPRNEQYF	TGTGCCAGCAGCTTTGATGGGACACCCCGGAACGAGCAGTACTTC
TRBD2	many	TRBJ2-7	TRBV12-3/TRBV12-4	CASSWTSGSYEQYF	TGTGCCAGCAGCTGGACTAGCGGGAGCTACGAGCAGTACTTC
NA	many	TRBJ1-3	TRBV5-1	CASSLEGTSGNTIYF	TGCGCCAGCAGCTTGGAAGGGACCTCTGGAAACACCATATATTTT
NA	NA	TRBJ1-2	TRBV5-1	CASSEGPYGYTF	TGCGCCAGCAGCGAGGGACCCTATGGCTACACCTTC
NA	few	TRBJ1-5	TRBV28	CASSEGGQPQHF	TGTGCCAGCAGTGAGGGTGGACAGCCCCAGCATTTT
TRBD1	few	TRBJ1-5	TRBV7-2	CASSAQGANQPQHF	TGTGCCAGCAGCGCACAGGGGGCCAATCAGCCCCAGCATTTT
TRBD1	NA	TRBJ1-3	TRBV7-9	CASSKSLRTGISGNTIYF	TGTGCCAGCAGCAAAAGCCTCCGGACAGGCATCTCTGGAAACACCATATATTTT